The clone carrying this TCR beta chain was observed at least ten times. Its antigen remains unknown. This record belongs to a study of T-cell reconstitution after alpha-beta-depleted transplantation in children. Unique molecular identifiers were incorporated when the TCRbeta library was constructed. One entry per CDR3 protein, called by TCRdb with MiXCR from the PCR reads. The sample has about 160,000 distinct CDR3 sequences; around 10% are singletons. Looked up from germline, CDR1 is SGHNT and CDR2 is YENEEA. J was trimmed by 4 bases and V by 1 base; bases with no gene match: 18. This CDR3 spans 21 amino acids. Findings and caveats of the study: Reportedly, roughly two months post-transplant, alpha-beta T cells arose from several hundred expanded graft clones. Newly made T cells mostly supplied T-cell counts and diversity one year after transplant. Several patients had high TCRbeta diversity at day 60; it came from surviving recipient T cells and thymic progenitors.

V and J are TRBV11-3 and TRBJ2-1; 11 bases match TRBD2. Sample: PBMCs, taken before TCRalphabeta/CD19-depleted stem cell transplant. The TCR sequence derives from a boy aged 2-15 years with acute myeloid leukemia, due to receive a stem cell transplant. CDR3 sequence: CASSLALPATGLAGRYNEQFF. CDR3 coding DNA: TGTGCCAGCAGCTTAGCTCTCCCGGCAACCGGACTAGCGGGCAGATACAATGAGCAGTTCTTC.